In this sample, the clone carrying this T cell receptor beta chain turned up a few times. The data stem from a study of blood T cell repertoires in COVID-19. Overall study: The analysed material was cDNA or gDNA that came from T cells, B-cell-depleted T cells, or PBMCs.

CDR3 length equals 14 residues. V lost 3 bases and J lost 6, with 11 bases in between. CDR1 and CDR2 (germline): LNHDA, SQIVND (reference sequence). Cohort assignment relied on participant-reported clinical history. Symptom resolution, clearance, or two negative PCRs marked the recovered donors of Cohort 3. The protocol was immunoSEQ multiplex PCR, while the TCRdb copy is restricted to in-frame clones and leaves out a portion. The sample yields 150,000 to 200,000 clones, about nine tenths seen once. The J gene is TRBJ1-4, the V gene TRBV19; no definite D call. Input material: PBMCs or T cells enriched from blood (not recorded which). The TCR originated in a woman aged 25 to 39 who had recovered from COVID-19. CDR3: CASSMAPGDEKLFF. DNA for the CDR3: TGTGCCAGTAGTATGGCCCCGGGAGATGAAAAACTGTTTTTT. Together with reference TRBV19 and TRBJ1-4, the CDR3 gives the full variable domain: DGGITQSPKYLFRKEGQNVTLSCEQNLNHDAMYWYRQDPGQGLRLIYYSQIVNDFQKGDIAEGYSVSREKKESFPLTVTSAQKNPTAFYLCASSMAPGDEKLFFGSGTQLSVL.